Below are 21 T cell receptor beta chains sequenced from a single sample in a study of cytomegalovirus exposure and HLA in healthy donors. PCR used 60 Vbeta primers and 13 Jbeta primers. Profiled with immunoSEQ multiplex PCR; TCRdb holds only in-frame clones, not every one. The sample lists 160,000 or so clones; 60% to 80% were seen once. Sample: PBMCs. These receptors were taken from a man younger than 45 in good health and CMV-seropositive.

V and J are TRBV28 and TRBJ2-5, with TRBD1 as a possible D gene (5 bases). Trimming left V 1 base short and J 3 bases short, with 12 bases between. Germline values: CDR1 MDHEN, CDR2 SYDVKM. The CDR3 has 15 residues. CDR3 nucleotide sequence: TGTGCCAGCAGTTTATCTCGCAGGGATAAAGAGACCCAGTACTTC. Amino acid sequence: CASSLSRRDKETQYF.

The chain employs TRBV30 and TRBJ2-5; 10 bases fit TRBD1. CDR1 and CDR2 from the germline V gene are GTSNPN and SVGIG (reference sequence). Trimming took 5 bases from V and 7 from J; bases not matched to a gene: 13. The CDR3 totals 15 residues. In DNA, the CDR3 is TGTGCCTGGGATAAAACGACAGGGGGCCGGGGGACCCAGTACTTC. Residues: CAWDKTTGGRGTQYF.

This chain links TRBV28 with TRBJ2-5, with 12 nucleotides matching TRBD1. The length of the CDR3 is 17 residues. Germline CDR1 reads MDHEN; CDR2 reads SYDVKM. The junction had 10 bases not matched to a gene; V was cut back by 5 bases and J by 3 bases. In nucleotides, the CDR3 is TGTGCCAGCAGTCAACCCGGGACAGGGGGCGCCGAAGAGACCCAGTACTTC. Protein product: CASSQPGTGGAEETQYF.

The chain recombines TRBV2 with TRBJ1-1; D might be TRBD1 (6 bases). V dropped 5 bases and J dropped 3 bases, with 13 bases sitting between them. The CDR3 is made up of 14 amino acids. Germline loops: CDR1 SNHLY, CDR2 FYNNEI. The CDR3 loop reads CASSSGEFYTEAFF. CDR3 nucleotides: TGTGCCAGCAGTTCAGGGGAGTTTTACACTGAAGCTTTCTTT. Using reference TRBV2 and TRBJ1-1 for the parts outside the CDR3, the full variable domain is EPEVTQTPSHQVTQMGQEVILRCVPISNHLYFYWYRQILGQKVEFLVSFYNNEISEKSEIFDDQFSVERPDGSNFTLKIRSTKLEDSAMYFCASSSGEFYTEAFFGQGTRLTVV.

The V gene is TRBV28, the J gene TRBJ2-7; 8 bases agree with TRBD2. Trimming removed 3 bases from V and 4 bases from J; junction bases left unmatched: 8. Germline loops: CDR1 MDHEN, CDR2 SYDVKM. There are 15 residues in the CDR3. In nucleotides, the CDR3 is TGTGCCAGCAGTTTTATCGGGGGGGCTGCTTACGAGCAGTACTTC. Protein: CASSFIGGAAYEQYF. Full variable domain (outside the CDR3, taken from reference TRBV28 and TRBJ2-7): DVKVTQSSRYLVKRTGEKVFLECVQDMDHENMFWYRQDPGLGLRLIYFSYDVKMKEKGDIPEGYSVSREKKERFSLILESASTNQTSMYLCASSFIGGAAYEQYFGPGTRLTVT.

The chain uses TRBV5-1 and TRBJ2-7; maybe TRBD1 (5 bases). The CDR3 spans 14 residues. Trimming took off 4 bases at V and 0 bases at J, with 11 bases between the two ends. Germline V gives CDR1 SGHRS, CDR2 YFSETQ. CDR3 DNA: TGCGCCAGCAGCGTAACAGGTGACTCCTACGAGCAGTACTTC. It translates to CASSVTGDSYEQYF.

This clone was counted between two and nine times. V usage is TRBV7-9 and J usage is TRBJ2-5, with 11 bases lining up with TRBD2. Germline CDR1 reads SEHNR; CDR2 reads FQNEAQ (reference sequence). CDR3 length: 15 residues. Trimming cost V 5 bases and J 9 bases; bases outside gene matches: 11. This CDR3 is CASSLSGGEEMSQYF. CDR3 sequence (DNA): TGTGCCAGCAGCCTTAGCGGGGGGGAAGAGATGTCCCAGTACTTC.

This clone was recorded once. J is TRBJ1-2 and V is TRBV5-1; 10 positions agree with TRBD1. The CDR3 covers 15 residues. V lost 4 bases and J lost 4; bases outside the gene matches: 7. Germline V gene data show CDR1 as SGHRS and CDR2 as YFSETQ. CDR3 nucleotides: TGCGCCAGCAGCCTGGAGACAGGGGGCTCCTATGGCTACACCTTC. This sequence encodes CASSLETGGSYGYTF.

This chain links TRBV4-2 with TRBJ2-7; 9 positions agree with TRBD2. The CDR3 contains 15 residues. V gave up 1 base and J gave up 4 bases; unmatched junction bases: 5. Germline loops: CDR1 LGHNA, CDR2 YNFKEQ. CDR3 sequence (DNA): TGTGCCAGCAGCCAAGTCCGCGGGGGGGGATACGAGCAGTACTTC. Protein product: CASSQVRGGGYEQYF.

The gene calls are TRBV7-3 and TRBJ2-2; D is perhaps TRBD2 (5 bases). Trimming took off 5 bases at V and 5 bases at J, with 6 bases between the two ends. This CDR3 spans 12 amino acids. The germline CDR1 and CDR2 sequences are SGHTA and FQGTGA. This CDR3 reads CASSPGTGELFF. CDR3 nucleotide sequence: TGTGCCAGCAGCCCGGGAACCGGGGAGCTGTTTTTT. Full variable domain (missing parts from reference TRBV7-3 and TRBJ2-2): GAGVSQTPSNKVTEKGKYVELRCDPISGHTALYWYRQSLGQGPEFLIYFQGTGAADDSGLPNDRFFAVRPEGSVSTLKIQRTERGDSAVYLCASSPGTGELFFGEGSRLTVL.

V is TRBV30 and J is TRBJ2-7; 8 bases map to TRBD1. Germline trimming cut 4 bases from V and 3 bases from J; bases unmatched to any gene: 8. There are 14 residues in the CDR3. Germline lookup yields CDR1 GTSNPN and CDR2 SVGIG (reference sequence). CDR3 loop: CAWTGTGIFYEQYF. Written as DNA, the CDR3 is TGTGCCTGGACCGGGACAGGTATCTTCTACGAGCAGTACTTC.

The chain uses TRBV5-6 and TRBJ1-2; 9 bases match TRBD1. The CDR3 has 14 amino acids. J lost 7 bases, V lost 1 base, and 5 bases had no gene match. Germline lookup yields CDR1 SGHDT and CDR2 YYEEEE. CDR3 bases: TGTGCCAGCAGCTTGAGCAACAGGGGGCTTGGCTACACCTTC. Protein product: CASSLSNRGLGYTF.

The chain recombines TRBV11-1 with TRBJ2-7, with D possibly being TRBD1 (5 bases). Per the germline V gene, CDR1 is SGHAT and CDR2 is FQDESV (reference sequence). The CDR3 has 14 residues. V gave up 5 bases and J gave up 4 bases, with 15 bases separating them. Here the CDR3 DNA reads TGTGCCAGCAGCCTGGACACCAGGGATTACGAGCAGTACTTC. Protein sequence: CASSLDTRDYEQYF. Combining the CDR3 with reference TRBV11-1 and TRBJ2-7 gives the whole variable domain EAEVAQSPRYKITEKSQAVAFWCDPISGHATLYWYRQILGQGPELLVQFQDESVVDDSQLPKDRFSAERLKGVDSTLKIQPAELGDSAMYLCASSLDTRDYEQYFGPGTRLTVT.

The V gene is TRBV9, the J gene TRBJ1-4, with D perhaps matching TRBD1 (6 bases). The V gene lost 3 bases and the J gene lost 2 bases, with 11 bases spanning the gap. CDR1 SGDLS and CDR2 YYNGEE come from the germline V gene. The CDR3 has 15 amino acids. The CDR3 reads CASSATGSTNEKLFF. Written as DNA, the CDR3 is TGTGCCAGCAGCGCCACAGGGTCGACTAATGAAAAACTGTTTTTT.

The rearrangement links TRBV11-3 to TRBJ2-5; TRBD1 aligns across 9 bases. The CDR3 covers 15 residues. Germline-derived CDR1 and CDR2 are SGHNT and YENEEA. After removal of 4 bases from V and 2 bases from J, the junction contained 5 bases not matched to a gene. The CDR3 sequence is CASSWGTGRQETQYF. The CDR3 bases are TGTGCCAGCAGCTGGGGGACAGGGAGGCAAGAGACCCAGTACTTC.

The CDR3 is CASSLAPGQETQYF. CDR3 coding DNA: TGCGCCAGCAGCTTGGCCCCCGGGCAAGAGACCCAGTACTTC. The V gene is TRBV5-1, the J gene TRBJ2-5, with unresolved D. V dropped 0 bases and J dropped 2 bases, with 8 bases sitting between them. Per the germline V gene, CDR1 is SGHRS and CDR2 is YFSETQ. This CDR3 region has 14 residues. The whole variable domain, filled in from reference TRBV5-1 and TRBJ2-5, reads KAGVTQTPRYLIKTRGQQVTLSCSPISGHRSVSWYQQTPGQGLQFLFEYFSETQRNKGNFPGRFSGRQFSNSRSEMNVSTLELGDSALYLCASSLAPGQETQYFGPGTRLLVL.

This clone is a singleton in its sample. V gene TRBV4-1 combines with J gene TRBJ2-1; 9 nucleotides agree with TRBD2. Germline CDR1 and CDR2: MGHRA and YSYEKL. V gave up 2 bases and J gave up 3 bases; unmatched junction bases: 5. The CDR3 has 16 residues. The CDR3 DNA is TGCGCCAGCAGCCAAACAGCGGGGGGTTTCTACAATGAGCAGTTCTTC. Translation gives CASSQTAGGFYNEQFF.

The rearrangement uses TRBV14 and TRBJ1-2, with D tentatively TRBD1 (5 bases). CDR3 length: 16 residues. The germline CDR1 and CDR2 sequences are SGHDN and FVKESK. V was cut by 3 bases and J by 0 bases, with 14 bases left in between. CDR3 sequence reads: CASSHEAGITNYGYTF. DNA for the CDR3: TGTGCCAGCAGCCACGAGGCAGGGATCACTAACTATGGCTACACCTTC.

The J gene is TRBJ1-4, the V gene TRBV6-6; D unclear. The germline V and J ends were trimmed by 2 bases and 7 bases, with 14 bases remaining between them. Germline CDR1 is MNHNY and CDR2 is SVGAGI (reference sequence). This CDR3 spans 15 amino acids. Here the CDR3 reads CASSYPSGMSEKLFF. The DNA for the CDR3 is TGTGCCAGCAGTTACCCTTCCGGGATGAGTGAAAAACTGTTTTTT.

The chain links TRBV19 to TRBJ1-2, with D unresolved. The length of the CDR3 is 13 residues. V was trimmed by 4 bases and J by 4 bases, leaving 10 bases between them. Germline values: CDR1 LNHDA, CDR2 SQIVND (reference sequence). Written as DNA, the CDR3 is TGTGCCAGTAGTAAGGAGAGGAGCTATGGCTACACCTTC. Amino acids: CASSKERSYGYTF.

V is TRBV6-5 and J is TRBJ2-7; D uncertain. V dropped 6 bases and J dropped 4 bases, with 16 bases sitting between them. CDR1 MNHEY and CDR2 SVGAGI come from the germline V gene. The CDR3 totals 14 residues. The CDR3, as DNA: TGTGCCAGCAGGCCTTTGATGTCGAGTTACGAGCAGTACTTC. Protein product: CASRPLMSSYEQYF.